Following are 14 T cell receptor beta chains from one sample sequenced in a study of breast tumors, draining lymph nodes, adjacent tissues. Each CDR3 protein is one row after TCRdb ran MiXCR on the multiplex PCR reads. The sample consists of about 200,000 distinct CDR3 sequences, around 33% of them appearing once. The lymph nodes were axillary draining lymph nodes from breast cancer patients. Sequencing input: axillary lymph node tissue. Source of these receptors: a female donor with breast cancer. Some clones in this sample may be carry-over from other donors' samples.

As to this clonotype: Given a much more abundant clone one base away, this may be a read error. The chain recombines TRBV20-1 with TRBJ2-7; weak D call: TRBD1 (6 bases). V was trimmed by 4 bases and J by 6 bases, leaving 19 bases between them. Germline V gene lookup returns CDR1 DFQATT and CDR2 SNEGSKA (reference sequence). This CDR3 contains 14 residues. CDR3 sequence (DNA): TGCAGTGCTAACGACAGGCAGAGAATCACCGAGCAGTACTTC. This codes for CSANDRQRITEQYF.

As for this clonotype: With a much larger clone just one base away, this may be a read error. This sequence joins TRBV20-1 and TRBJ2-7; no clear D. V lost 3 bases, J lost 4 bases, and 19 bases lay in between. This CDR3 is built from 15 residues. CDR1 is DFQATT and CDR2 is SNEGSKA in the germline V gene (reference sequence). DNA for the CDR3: TGCAGTGCTAGCCCCCCCCGCGGAGATCCGTACGAGCAGTACTTC. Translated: CSASPPRGDPYEQYF.

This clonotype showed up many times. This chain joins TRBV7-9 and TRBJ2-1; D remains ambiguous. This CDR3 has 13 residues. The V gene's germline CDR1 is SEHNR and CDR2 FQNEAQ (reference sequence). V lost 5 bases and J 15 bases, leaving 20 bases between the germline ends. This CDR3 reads CASSTDSSAVPFF. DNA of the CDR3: TGTGCCAGCAGCACCGACTCGTCGGCGGTCCCGTTCTTC.

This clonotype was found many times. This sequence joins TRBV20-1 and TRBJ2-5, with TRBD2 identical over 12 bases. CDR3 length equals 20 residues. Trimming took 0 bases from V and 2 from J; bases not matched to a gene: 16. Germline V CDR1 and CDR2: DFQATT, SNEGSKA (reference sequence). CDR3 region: CSARDVSLAGGPEGQETQYF. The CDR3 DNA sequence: TGCAGTGCTAGAGATGTTTCGCTAGCGGGGGGGCCGGAGGGACAAGAGACCCAGTACTTC.

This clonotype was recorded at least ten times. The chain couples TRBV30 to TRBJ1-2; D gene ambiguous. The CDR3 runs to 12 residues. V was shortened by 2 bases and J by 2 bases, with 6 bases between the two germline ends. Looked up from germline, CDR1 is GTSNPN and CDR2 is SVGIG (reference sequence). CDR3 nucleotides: TGTGCCTGGAGTTTCGGAAACTATGGCTACACCTTC. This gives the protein CAWSFGNYGYTF. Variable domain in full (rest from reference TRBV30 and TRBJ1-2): SQTIHQWPATLVQPVGSPLSLECTVEGTSNPNLYWYRQAAGRGLQLLFYSVGIGQISSEVPQNLSASRPQDRQFILSSKKLLLSDSGFYLCAWSFGNYGYTFGSGTRLTVV.

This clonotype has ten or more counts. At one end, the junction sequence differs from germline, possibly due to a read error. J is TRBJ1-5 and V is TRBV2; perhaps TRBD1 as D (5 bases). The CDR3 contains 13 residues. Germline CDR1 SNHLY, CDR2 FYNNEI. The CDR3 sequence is CASNEAPQAVRHF. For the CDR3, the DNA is TGTGCCAGCAATGAAGCTCCACAGGCGGTTCGGCATTTT.

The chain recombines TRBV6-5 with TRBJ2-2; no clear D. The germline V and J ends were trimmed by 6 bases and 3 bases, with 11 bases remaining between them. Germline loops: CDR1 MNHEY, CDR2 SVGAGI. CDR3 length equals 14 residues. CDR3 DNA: TGTGCCAGCAGACCCAACAGAGACACCGGGGAGCTGTTTTTT. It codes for CASRPNRDTGELFF.

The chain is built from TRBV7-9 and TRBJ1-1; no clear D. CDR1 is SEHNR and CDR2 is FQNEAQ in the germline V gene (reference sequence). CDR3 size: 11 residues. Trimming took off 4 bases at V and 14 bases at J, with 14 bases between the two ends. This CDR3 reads CASSSLQVSFF. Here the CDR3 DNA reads TGTGCCAGCAGCTCCCTCCAAGTGTCCTTCTTT.

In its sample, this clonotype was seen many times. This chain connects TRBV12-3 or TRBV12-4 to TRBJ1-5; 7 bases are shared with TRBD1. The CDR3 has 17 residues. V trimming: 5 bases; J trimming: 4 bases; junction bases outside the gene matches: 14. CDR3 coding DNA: TGTGCCAGCAGTCCCCCCCGGGACAGACAAGCAAATCAGCCCCAGCATTTT. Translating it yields CASSPPRDRQANQPQHF.

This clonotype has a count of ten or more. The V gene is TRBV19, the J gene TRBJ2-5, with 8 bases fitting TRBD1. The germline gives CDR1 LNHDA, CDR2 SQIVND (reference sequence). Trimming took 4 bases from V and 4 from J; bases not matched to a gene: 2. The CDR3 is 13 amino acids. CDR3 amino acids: CASSKTGAETQYF. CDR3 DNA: TGTGCCAGTAGTAAGACAGGGGCAGAGACCCAGTACTTC.

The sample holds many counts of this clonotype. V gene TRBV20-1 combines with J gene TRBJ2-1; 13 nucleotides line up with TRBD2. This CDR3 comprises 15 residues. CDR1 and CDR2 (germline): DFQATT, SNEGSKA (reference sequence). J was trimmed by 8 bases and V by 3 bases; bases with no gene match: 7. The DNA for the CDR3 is TGCAGTGCTAGGGGTGGACTAGCGGGAGACTATGAGCAGTTCTTC. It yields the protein CSARGGLAGDYEQFF.

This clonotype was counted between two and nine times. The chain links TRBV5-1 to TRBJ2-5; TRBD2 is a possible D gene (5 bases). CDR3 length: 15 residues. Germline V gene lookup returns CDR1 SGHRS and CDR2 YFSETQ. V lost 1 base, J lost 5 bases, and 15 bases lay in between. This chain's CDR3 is CASSLWEKEDETQYF. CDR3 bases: TGCGCCAGCAGCTTGTGGGAGAAGGAGGACGAGACCCAGTACTTC.

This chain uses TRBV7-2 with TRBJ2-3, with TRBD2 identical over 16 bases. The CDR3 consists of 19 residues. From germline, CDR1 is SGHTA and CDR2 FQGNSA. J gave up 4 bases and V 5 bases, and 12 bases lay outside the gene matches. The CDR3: CASSNYPGLAGGIADTQYF. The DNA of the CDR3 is TGTGCCAGCAGCAACTACCCGGGACTAGCGGGGGGGATTGCAGATACGCAGTATTTT.

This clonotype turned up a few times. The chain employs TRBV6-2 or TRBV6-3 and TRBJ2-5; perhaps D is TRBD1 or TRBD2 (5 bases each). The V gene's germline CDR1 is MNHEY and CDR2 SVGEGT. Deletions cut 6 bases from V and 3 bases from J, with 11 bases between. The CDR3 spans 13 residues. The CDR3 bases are TGTGCCAGCAGGCCCGGGACCGAAGAGACCCAGTACTTC. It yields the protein CASRPGTEETQYF.